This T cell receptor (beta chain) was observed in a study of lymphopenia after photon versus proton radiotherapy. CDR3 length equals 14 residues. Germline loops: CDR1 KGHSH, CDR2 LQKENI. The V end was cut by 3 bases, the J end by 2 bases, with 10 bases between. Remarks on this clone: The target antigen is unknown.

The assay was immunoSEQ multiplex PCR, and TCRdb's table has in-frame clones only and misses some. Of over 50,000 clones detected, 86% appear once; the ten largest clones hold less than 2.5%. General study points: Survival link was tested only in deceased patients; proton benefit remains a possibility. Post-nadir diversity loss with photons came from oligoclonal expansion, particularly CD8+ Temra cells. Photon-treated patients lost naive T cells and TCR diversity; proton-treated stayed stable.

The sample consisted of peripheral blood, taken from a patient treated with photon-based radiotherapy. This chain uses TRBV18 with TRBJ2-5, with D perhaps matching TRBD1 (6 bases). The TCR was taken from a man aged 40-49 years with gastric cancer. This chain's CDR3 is CASSPRTAQETQYF. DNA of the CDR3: TGTGCCAGCTCACCCCGGACAGCTCAAGAGACCCAGTACTTC.